This T cell receptor (beta chain) comes out of a study of T cell repertoires in cytomegalovirus infection. The overall study: Public TCR beta signatures were indicative of both CMV infection and a matching HLA type.

TCRdb itself ran the reads through MiXCR, one entry per CDR3 protein. This table has 100,000 to 150,000 distinct CDR3 sequences, more than 20% appearing once. Notes on this clonotype: Its antigen is unidentified.

Study-level results: Ex vivo responses were dominated by HLA-C-restricted CMV-specific TCR beta clonotypes.

Deletions cut 7 bases from V and 5 bases from J, with 18 bases between. The CDR3 loop spans 15 amino acids. The origin of this receptor is a human donor in good health (CMV status not recorded). Some clones in this sample may be carry-over from other donors' samples. The rearrangement uses TRBV12-3 or TRBV12-4 and TRBJ2-1; D possibly corresponds to TRBD2 (5 bases). The sequencing sample was made of PBMCs, sequenced either directly or after in vitro stimulation (not recorded which). In DNA form, the CDR3 reads TGTGCCAGCACTAAAGGGCTAGCCAGAGACAATGAGCAGTTCTTC. Translation gives CASTKGLARDNEQFF.